The 10 T cell receptor beta chains below come from one sample, sequenced in a study of vaccination and CD4 T cells after COVID-19. Treatment indicated: approximately 9-day PBMC culture with coronavirus spike peptide pools or control peptides (ViraFEST assay). Sequencing of DNA taken from cultured CD4+ T cells relied on the Oncomine TCR Beta short-read assay. TCRdb called the PCR reads again in MiXCR, with one record for every CDR3 protein. The sample shows about 10,000 distinct CDR3 sequences, about 23% of them seen only once. Which antigens these TCRs recognize remains unknown. Sequenced material: CD4+ T cells from blood, cultured in vitro, taken before SARS-CoV-2 vaccination. These receptor sequences come from a human donor who received a COVID-19 vaccine.

A few counts support this clonotype. The V gene is TRBV11-3, the J gene TRBJ2-2; D is unresolved. This CDR3 region has 12 residues. Trimming took off 8 bases at V and 1 base at J, with 5 bases between the two ends. CDR1 is SGHNT and CDR2 is YENEEA in the germline V gene. CDR3 protein: CASLKNTGELFF. The CDR3 nucleotides read TGTGCCAGCCTTAAGAACACCGGGGAGCTGTTTTTT.

This clonotype was counted between two and nine times. Because the CDR3's place on the DNA is in doubt, the DNA is left out and the CDR3 is given as listed by TCRdb. The chain recombines TRBV21-1 with TRBJ1-1; whether TRBD1, the table's D call, matches the DNA was not checked. TRBV21-1 is a recognized pseudogene. With termini counted, the CDR3 has 17 amino acids. The CDR3 spells CASSKVATGAWDTEAFF.

The chain joins TRBV19 to TRBJ1-4; D is unclear. The germline gives CDR1 LNHDA, CDR2 SQIVND (reference sequence). CDR3 size: 14 residues. V dropped 6 bases and J dropped 0 bases, with 8 bases sitting between them. Written as DNA, the CDR3 is TGTGCCAGTAGAGCCCGTGCAACTAATGAAAAACTGTTTTTT. It encodes CASRARATNEKLFF.

This chain connects TRBV9 to TRBJ2-2; 9 bases map to TRBD2. Germline V gives CDR1 SGDLS, CDR2 YYNGEE. CDR3 length: 19 residues. Losses at the gene ends were 4 bases for V and 7 bases for J; bases not matched to a gene: 20. The chain's CDR3 is CASSRNPTSGRSGNGELFF. The CDR3 DNA sequence: TGTGCCAGCAGCCGAAACCCAACTAGCGGGCGTTCGGGCAACGGGGAGCTGTTTTTT.

V usage is TRBV7-9 and J usage is TRBJ1-2, with 8 bases matching TRBD1. The CDR3 is made up of 17 amino acids. V trimming: 5 bases; J trimming: 8 bases; junction bases outside the gene matches: 19. Germline V gene data show CDR1 as SEHNR and CDR2 as FQNEAQ (reference sequence). CDR3 bases: TGTGCCAGCAGCCCGCAAGCTCTATTAACAGGGGGAAGAGGCTACACCTTC. Its translation: CASSPQALLTGGRGYTF.

Concerning this clonotype: It is likely a read error, because the conserved phenylalanine at the end of the CDR3 is missing. The J gene is TRBJ1-2, the V gene TRBV25-1; D perhaps matches TRBD1 (5 bases). This CDR3 has 16 amino acids. The germline V gene has CDR1 MGHDK and CDR2 SYGVNS. Deletions cut 0 bases from V and 0 bases from J, with 11 bases between. The CDR3 coding sequence is TGTGCCAGCAGTGAATATAAAGGGGCCGCTAACTATGGCTACACCTCC. Protein: CASSEYKGAANYGYTS.

This clonotype was found a few times. The chain recombines TRBV20-1 with TRBJ2-1; 13 nucleotides match TRBD2. Trimming took 1 base from V and 5 from J; bases not matched to a gene: 2. The CDR3 has 15 residues. The germline V gene has CDR1 DFQATT and CDR2 SNEGSKA (reference sequence). CDR3 sequence reads: CSARGGTSGDNEQFF. The CDR3 DNA reads TGCAGTGCTAGAGGCGGGACTAGCGGGGACAATGAGCAGTTCTTC.

The rearrangement uses TRBV23-1 and TRBJ1-3; D call uncertain. TRBV23-1 is reported as an ORF; its role is uncertain. This CDR3 has 13 residues. V shed 2 bases and J shed 4 bases, with 6 bases lying between them. The CDR3: CASSQGLGNTIYF. DNA for the CDR3: TGCGCCAGCAGTCAAGGTCTCGGAAACACCATATATTTT.

This clonotype was counted only a few times. The chain joins TRBV19 to TRBJ2-3, with 7 bases matching TRBD2. Looked up from germline, CDR1 is LNHDA and CDR2 is SQIVND (reference sequence). The CDR3 sequence is 14 residues long. V was clipped by 3 bases and J by 0 bases; unmatched bases: 0. For the CDR3, the DNA is TGTGCCAGTAGTATGCGGGGGAGCACAGATACGCAGTATTTT. Protein product: CASSMRGSTDTQYF.

This chain links TRBV24-1 with TRBJ1-5, with TRBD1 matching 7 bases. The CDR3 contains 16 residues. Germline V gene sequence: CDR1 KGHDR, CDR2 SFDVKD. Unmatched junction bases numbered 9, after V lost 3 bases and J lost 5 bases. The CDR3, as DNA: TGTGCCACCAGTGATCCCTCCGGGACAGCGGATCAGCCCCAGCATTTT. The encoded protein is CATSDPSGTADQPQHF.